The 13 T cell receptor beta chains given below trace back to one sample, sequenced in a study of monozygotic twins with inflammatory bowel disease. TCRdb re-called the 5' RACE reads and catalogs CDR3 proteins one per entry, DNA excluded. The table for this sample gives 210,000 or so distinct CDR3 sequences. What was sequenced was blood. The receptor source for this set is a human donor with ulcerative colitis or Crohn's disease, or a healthy co-twin of an affected twin (not recorded which).

V and J are TRBV11-1 and TRBJ2-7; TCRdb designates TRBD2, a call that cannot be tested without DNA. Germline-derived CDR1 and CDR2 are SGHAT and FQDESV (reference sequence). The CDR3 runs 18 residues. CDR3 in amino acids: CASFDGTSGFRSSYEQYF.

The chain has TRBV7-6 and TRBJ2-3; TCRdb gives TRBD1 as the D gene, but with no DNA this cannot be confirmed. Germline lookup yields CDR1 SGHVS and CDR2 FNYEAQ. This CDR3 has 14 residues. The CDR3 is CASGLQGSSDTQYF.

The chain is built from TRBV12-3 or TRBV12-4 and TRBJ1-6; TCRdb's D gene call, TRBD1, goes unchecked for lack of DNA. The CDR3 has 15 residues. The CDR3 sequence: CASTPESSYNSPLHF.

V is TRBV14 and J is TRBJ1-1; TCRdb outputs TRBD1, but without DNA this stays unchecked. The CDR3 length is 17 residues. Per the germline V gene, CDR1 is SGHDN and CDR2 is FVKESK. The CDR3 protein is CASSQGGPRGMNTEAFF.

The chain links TRBV7-2 to TRBJ1-5; the D call from TCRdb, TRBD1, cannot be confirmed without DNA. The CDR3 totals 16 residues. Germline V gene sequence: CDR1 SGHTA, CDR2 FQGNSA. The CDR3 sequence: CASSLASQGFNQPQHF. Full variable domain (outside the CDR3, taken from reference TRBV7-2 and TRBJ1-5): GAGVSQSPSNKVTEKGKDVELRCDPISGHTALYWYRQSLGQGLEFLIYFQGNSAPDKSGLPSDRFSAERTGGSVSTLTIQRTQQEDSAVYLCASSLASQGFNQPQHFGDGTRLSIL.

The chain carries TRBV11-2 and TRBJ1-2; as DNA is missing, the TRBD1 call by TCRdb cannot be tested. Looked up from germline, CDR1 is SGHAT and CDR2 is FQNNGV. The CDR3 is 13 residues long. CDR3 region: CASSGHLRDGYTF.

The chain carries TRBV24-1 and TRBJ2-1. This CDR3 is built from 11 residues. The germline gives CDR1 KGHDR, CDR2 SFDVKD. This chain's CDR3 is CATMQLNEQFF.

The chain carries TRBV20-1 and TRBJ1-1; TCRdb's D gene call, TRBD1, goes unchecked for lack of DNA. The CDR3 totals 15 residues. Per the germline V gene, CDR1 is DFQATT and CDR2 is SNEGSKA (reference sequence). This chain's CDR3 is CSAPGQGGENTEAFF.

The rearrangement links TRBV2 to TRBJ1-6. The CDR3 sequence is 13 residues long. Germline V gene sequence: CDR1 SNHLY, CDR2 FYNNEI. This CDR3 reads CASSLGVDSPLHF.

The chain is built from TRBV12-3 or TRBV12-4 and TRBJ1-6; TCRdb's D call of TRBD1 is untestable without DNA. The length of the CDR3 is 14 residues. This chain's CDR3 is CASNPAGQNSPLHF.

This chain uses TRBV27 with TRBJ2-7; the TCRdb call, TRBD2, lacks DNA for checking. Germline V gives CDR1 MNHEY, CDR2 SMNVEV (reference sequence). The CDR3 extends over 14 amino acids. CDR3 in amino acids: CASSPSRPGYEQYF.

This chain links TRBV20-1 with TRBJ2-1. Germline lookup yields CDR1 DFQATT and CDR2 SNEGSKA (reference sequence). The CDR3 sequence is 15 residues long. CDR3 in amino acids: CSAQETGTTYNEQFF.

The rearrangement uses TRBV25-1 and TRBJ1-3; TCRdb's D gene call, TRBD1, goes unchecked for lack of DNA. The CDR3 spans 13 residues. CDR1 is MGHDK and CDR2 is SYGVNS in the germline V gene. CDR3 protein: CASSGRVGNTTYF. Full variable domain (remainder filled in from reference TRBV25-1 and TRBJ1-3): EADIYQTPRYLVIGTGKKITLECSQTMGHDKMYWYQQDPGMELHLIHYSYGVNSTEKGDLSSESTVSRIRTEHFPLTLESARPSHTSQYLCASSGRVGNTTYFGEGSWLTVV.